This T cell receptor (beta chain) was retrieved from a study of T cell responses to AZD1222 COVID-19 vaccine (dated by TCRdb to about 2021). Some background on the complete study: AZD1222 recipients given second doses at about 4 weeks or at about 12 weeks were pooled, since spike-specific TCR depth and breadth were not found to differ between the two schedules. Enrollment into the trials was organized by age into subgroups of 18-55, 56-69 and 70-plus years, and those subgroups contained approximately 150, 30 and 60 TCR-sequenced participants, respectively. A total of 233 trial participants underwent TCR sequencing, of whom some 210 received two doses of AZD1222 and some 25 received two doses of the MenACWY control vaccine.

The CDR3 regions of human TCRbeta chains were subjected to immunosequencing. In the paper's pipeline: Repertoire TCRs were checked for matches against a reference library of SARS-CoV-2-specific TCRs that had been generated using the MIRA antigen-specificity platform. Breadth meant the fraction of unique TCRs that were SARS-CoV-2-associated, whereas depth meant the fraction of total T cells that were SARS-CoV-2-associated. Using the MIRA data, each spike-specific TCR was mapped to the spike region that the TCR reacts to and placed in a CD4 or CD8 class. Log10-transformed breadth and depth values were compared by one-way ANOVA with Sidak's multiple comparisons tests. The source is immuneACCESS, and TCRdb retained only in-frame sequences with V and J called. Part of the clones is not carried over; for the studies checked, unresolved V genes explain less than half of this, and the remainder is unexplained. V and J calls and clone size are copied from that table; D and trimming were computed from the DNA. In this sample the table shows 150,000 to 160,000 clones, over 75% of which occur a single time. The ten largest clones add up to about 1.7% of the sample.

Notes on this clone: No cognate antigen has been identified for it. The sample holds no much larger clone one base away, and base qualities are not on file.

Beyond this particular receptor, the publication reports: In the small 56-69-year group, the increase in depth fell short of significance, most likely because of low power. Nearly half of unique spike-specific TCRs reportedly recognized epitopes outside regions mutated in the B.1.351 and B.1.1.7 variants. Spike-specific TCR breadth and depth rose significantly after two AZD1222 doses compared with day 0 and with MenACWY recipients. Participants were mostly white British and included more females than males, and it was suggested by the authors that clonal diversity may have been underestimated. Because no day 14 peak-response samples were available, the repertoires could be characterized only after the peak T cell response. Conclusions about previously exposed vaccinees are limited because only six or seven AZD1222 recipients were SARS-CoV-2 seropositive at baseline. The vaccine-associated CD4 TCRs covered the entire spike protein, and the dominant responses fell in regions 160-218 and 743-854.

What the time point label conveys for this sample: baseline before first vaccination. Samples from vaccinated people were obtained from the UK trials COV001 and COV002, which included a single-blind randomized controlled phase 2/3 trial of AZD1222 (ChAdOx1 nCoV-19) in healthy adults. For TCRbeta chain sequencing, PBMC samples from trial participants were taken at day 0 and at day 28 after the second dose. Sequencing was performed on peripheral blood, taken on day 0 of AZD1222 vaccination. The origin of this receptor is an adult in good health.

The base sequence is TGTGCCAGCAGCCCTTACAGGGGAGCGAATGAAAAACTGTTTTTT. Its protein reads: CASSPYRGANEKLFF. The sequence joins TRBV7-2 to TRBJ1-4, with TRBD1 identical over 7 junction bases. The germline V gene specifies SGHTA as CDR1 and FQGNSA as CDR2. Trimming removed 5 bases from V and 5 bases from J; the gene matches leave 8 bases unexplained. The CDR3 goes from the cysteine to the phenylalanine over 15 residues. Only CDR3 DNA is held: 45 bases, read in frame from base 1.